This entry lists 25 T cell receptor beta chains sequenced from one sample in a study of T cells in Graves' hyperthyroidism and ophthalmopathy. Authors of the study amplified TCR beta CDR3 regions from RNA transcripts. HTBI primers drove first-round RT-PCR of the TCR CDR3. TCRdb fed the multiplex PCR reads into MiXCR, producing one record per CDR3 protein. Of some 500,000 distinct CDR3 sequences in the sample, 13% to 15% are singletons; the top ten hold about 17%. Sequenced material: blood. The receptors stem from a woman aged 18-29 years with Graves' hyperthyroidism.

This clonotype was seen ten or more times. The chain has TRBV20-1 and TRBJ2-1, with a possible D match to TRBD2 (5 bases). CDR1 DFQATT and CDR2 SNEGSKA come from the germline V gene (reference sequence). This CDR3 is built from 15 residues. Trimming shortened V by 6 bases and J by 0 bases, and 15 bases separated the two germline ends. Written as DNA, the CDR3 is TGCAGTGCCTACCCGGAGGTTAGCTCCTACAATGAGCAGTTCTTC. This translates into CSAYPEVSSYNEQFF.

Here the CDR3 reads CASSQRTGFSWETQYF. In nucleotides, the CDR3 is TGTGCCAGCAGCCAGAGGACAGGGTTCTCCTGGGAGACCCAGTACTTC. The V and J genes are TRBV14 and TRBJ2-5, with 8 bases lining up with TRBD1. The germline V gene has CDR1 SGHDN and CDR2 FVKESK. This CDR3 is built from 16 residues. V was pared by 3 bases and J by 5 bases, with 11 bases of the junction left unmatched.

Comments on this clonotype: A much larger clone differs by one base, so this may be a read error. The chain uses TRBV10-3 and TRBJ2-7; a possible D gene is TRBD2 (5 bases). This CDR3 is built from 15 residues. CDR1 is ENHRY and CDR2 is SYGVKD in the germline V gene. V lost 3 bases, J lost 1 base, and 13 bases lay in between. This CDR3 reads CAISDEGRGSYEQYF. The CDR3 DNA is TGTGCCATCAGTGACGAAGGGAGAGGATCCTACGAGCAGTACTTC.

At least ten counts were recorded for this clonotype. The J gene is TRBJ1-1, the V gene TRBV3-1, with D possibly being TRBD1 (5 bases). This CDR3 comprises 13 residues. V gave up 8 bases and J gave up 2 bases, with 12 bases separating them. Germline V gene lookup returns CDR1 LGHDT and CDR2 YNNKEL (reference sequence). The CDR3 is CASSMGENTEAFF. Written as DNA, the CDR3 is TGTGCCAGCTCCATGGGGGAAAACACTGAAGCTTTCTTT.

At least ten counts were recorded for this clonotype. This chain links TRBV11-3 with TRBJ1-1; D not resolved. V was pared by 8 bases and J by 3 bases, with 16 bases between. CDR3 size: 14 residues. Germline CDR1 and CDR2: SGHNT and YENEEA. The CDR3 reads CASSEPVRDTEAFF. In DNA, the CDR3 is TGTGCCAGCTCCGAGCCGGTTAGGGACACTGAAGCTTTCTTT. The variable domain in full, completed from reference TRBV11-3 and TRBJ1-1, reads EAGVVQSPRYKIIEKKQPVAFWCNPISGHNTLYWYLQNLGQGPELLIRYENEEAVDDSQLPKDRFSAERLKGVDSTLKIQPAELGDSAVYLCASSEPVRDTEAFFGQGTRLTVV.

This clonotype was found many times. This chain links TRBV27 with TRBJ2-3, with D perhaps matching TRBD2 (6 bases). This CDR3 region has 16 residues. Germline CDR1 reads MNHEY; CDR2 reads SMNVEV (reference sequence). V was cut by 5 bases and J by 1 base, with 16 bases left in between. Written as DNA, the CDR3 is TGTGCCAGCAGTAACCTCGGATCTAGCGGCACAGATACGCAGTATTTT. Translated, it gives CASSNLGSSGTDTQYF.

This clonotype came up many times. This sequence joins TRBV12-3 or TRBV12-4 and TRBJ1-5, with TRBD1 matching 9 bases. There are 14 residues in the CDR3. Losses at the gene ends were 5 bases for V and 7 bases for J; bases not matched to a gene: 6. Here the CDR3 DNA reads TGTGCCAGCAGTCGAGGGACAGGGATACAGCCCCAGCATTTT. Translation gives CASSRGTGIQPQHF.

This clonotype has a handful of counts. The CDR3 sequence is CASSLDAGGTDTQYF. The DNA of the CDR3 is TGCGCCAGCAGCTTGGATGCCGGCGGCACAGATACGCAGTATTTT. The J gene is TRBJ2-3, the V gene TRBV5-1; D is uncertain. The CDR3 has 15 amino acids. Germline CDR1 and CDR2: SGHRS and YFSETQ. The V end was cut by 0 bases, the J end by 1 base, with 9 bases between.

V gene TRBV5-1 combines with J gene TRBJ2-7, with TRBD1 matching 9 bases. V lost 5 bases to trimming and J lost 1 base; unmatched junction nucleotides: 7. This CDR3 has 15 residues. Germline V gene sequence: CDR1 SGHRS, CDR2 YFSETQ. The CDR3 region has the DNA TGCGCCAGCAGAACCAGGACAGGGGAGTCCTACGAGCAGTACTTC. It translates to CASRTRTGESYEQYF.

This clonotype was detected ten times or more. The V gene is TRBV2, the J gene TRBJ2-7; D is perhaps TRBD2 (5 bases). Trimming pared 8 bases from V and 1 base from J, leaving 9 bases between. The germline CDR1 and CDR2 sequences are SNHLY and FYNNEI. CDR3 length equals 12 residues. This chain's CDR3 is CASVWRSYEQYF. The CDR3 DNA reads TGTGCCAGCGTGTGGAGGTCCTACGAGCAGTACTTC.

Ten or more counts support this clonotype. The chain is built from TRBV19 and TRBJ1-1; possibly TRBD1 for D (5 bases). The germline V gene encodes CDR1 LNHDA and CDR2 SQIVND (reference sequence). V was pared by 1 base and J by 4 bases, with 10 bases between. This CDR3 has 14 amino acids. CDR3 sequence: CASSIGRRGTEAFF. The DNA of the CDR3 is TGTGCCAGTAGTATAGGGCGGAGGGGCACTGAAGCTTTCTTT.

The sample holds many counts of this clonotype. The chain carries TRBV11-2 and TRBJ2-5; D might be TRBD1 or TRBD2, each matching 5 bases. This CDR3 has 12 amino acids. The germline V and J ends were trimmed by 0 bases and 11 bases, with 10 bases remaining between them. The germline V gene encodes CDR1 SGHAT and CDR2 FQNNGV. CDR3 loop: CASSLDGTVQYF. The CDR3 bases are TGTGCCAGCAGCTTAGATGGGACCGTTCAGTACTTC. Full variable domain (remainder filled in from reference TRBV11-2 and TRBJ2-5): EAGVAQSPRYKIIEKRQSVAFWCNPISGHATLYWYQQILGQGPKLLIQFQNNGVVDDSQLPKDRFSAERLKGVDSTLKIQPAKLEDSAVYLCASSLDGTVQYFGPGTRLLVL.

About this clonotype itself: Germline is not matched at one junction end, which may reflect a read error. The chain has TRBV19 and TRBJ2-3; TRBD2 matches 9 bases. The CDR3 covers 16 residues. Germline V gene sequence: CDR1 LNHDA, CDR2 SQIVND (reference sequence). DNA for the CDR3: TGTGTCAGTAGTATGAGAGCGGGAGGTAACACAGATACGCAGTATTTT. Translated, it gives CVSSMRAGGNTDTQYF.

This clonotype was recorded a few times. V and J are TRBV7-9 and TRBJ1-4, with D perhaps TRBD1 (5 bases). The length of the CDR3 is 14 residues. Germline V gene data show CDR1 as SEHNR and CDR2 as FQNEAQ (reference sequence). Trimming pared 5 bases from V and 6 bases from J, leaving 13 bases between. CDR3 bases: TGTGCCAGCAGCCAAGAACAGGAATATGAAAAACTGTTTTTT. Protein product: CASSQEQEYEKLFF.

This clonotype was picked up many times. J is TRBJ1-2 and V is TRBV5-1; 8 nucleotides agree with TRBD1. Germline trimming cut 4 bases from V and 4 bases from J; bases unmatched to any gene: 9. Germline-derived CDR1 and CDR2 are SGHRS and YFSETQ. There are 15 residues in the CDR3. The CDR3 sequence: CASSIVGQGGYGYTF. DNA for the CDR3: TGCGCCAGCAGCATTGTAGGACAGGGTGGCTATGGCTACACCTTC.

This clonotype was recorded at least ten times. The chain employs TRBV20-1 and TRBJ2-1; no definite D call. Germline CDR1 is DFQATT and CDR2 is SNEGSKA (reference sequence). The V end was cut by 3 bases, the J end by 10 bases, with 10 bases between. The CDR3 has 11 amino acids. The CDR3 DNA follows: TGCAGTGCTAGTTCTGGCGGAGAGCAGTTCTTC. Amino acid sequence: CSASSGGEQFF.

This clonotype was seen many times. J is TRBJ2-3 and V is TRBV5-1; TRBD2 agrees at 11 bases. The CDR3 sequence is 16 residues long. Unmatched junction bases numbered 7, after V lost 1 base and J lost 6 bases. CDR1 and CDR2 from the germline V gene are SGHRS and YFSETQ. The DNA for the CDR3 is TGCGCCAGCAGCTTGTCCCCCACTAGCGGGAGTGATACGCAGTATTTT. This encodes CASSLSPTSGSDTQYF.

The chain uses TRBV4-2 and TRBJ2-1; 12 bases fit TRBD2. Trimming at V came to 0 bases and at J to 4 bases, leaving 4 bases not matched to a gene. Germline CDR1 and CDR2: LGHNA and YNFKEQ. This CDR3 region has 17 residues. The CDR3 spells CASSQEAGLAGYNEQFF. CDR3 DNA sequence: TGTGCCAGCAGCCAAGAAGCCGGACTAGCGGGGTACAATGAGCAGTTCTTC.

Many counts were recorded for this clonotype. The CDR3 loop reads CSARDNAASGRSSTDTQYF. CDR3 bases: TGCAGTGCTAGAGATAATGCGGCTAGCGGGAGGTCTAGCACAGATACGCAGTATTTT. The V and J genes are TRBV20-1 and TRBJ2-3; 11 bases align to TRBD2. The CDR3 spans 19 residues. Per germline, CDR1 DFQATT and CDR2 SNEGSKA (reference sequence). With 0 bases clipped from V and 0 bases from J, the junction kept 11 bases outside the gene matches.

This clonotype was counted ten times or more. This sequence joins TRBV9 and TRBJ2-1; perhaps D is TRBD1 or TRBD2 (5 bases each). This CDR3 comprises 16 residues. Per the germline V gene, CDR1 is SGDLS and CDR2 is YYNGEE. Trimming left V 0 bases short and J 2 bases short, with 12 bases between. CDR3: CASSVDPADTYNEQFF. CDR3 coding DNA: TGTGCCAGCAGCGTAGATCCAGCGGACACCTACAATGAGCAGTTCTTC.

This clonotype showed up many times. J is TRBJ2-3 and V is TRBV7-3; 7 bases match TRBD2. The CDR3 spans 15 residues. The trim removed 8 bases at V and 2 bases at J, leaving 10 bases unmatched. Germline CDR1 SGHTA, CDR2 FQGTGA. The CDR3 is CASGGRGGDTDTQYF. CDR3 DNA: TGTGCCAGCGGTGGGAGGGGTGGGGACACAGATACGCAGTATTTT. Variable domain in full (rest from reference TRBV7-3 and TRBJ2-3): GAGVSQTPSNKVTEKGKYVELRCDPISGHTALYWYRQSLGQGPEFLIYFQGTGAADDSGLPNDRFFAVRPEGSVSTLKIQRTERGDSAVYLCASGGRGGDTDTQYFGPGTRLTVL.

This clonotype was recorded at least ten times. The chain is built from TRBV19 and TRBJ1-2; D is uncertain. Looked up from germline, CDR1 is LNHDA and CDR2 is SQIVND (reference sequence). V was trimmed by 6 bases and J by 6 bases, leaving 8 bases between them. This CDR3 has 11 amino acids. DNA of the CDR3: TGTGCCAGTAGAGTCCTCGATGGCTACACCTTC. It codes for CASRVLDGYTF.

This clonotype was found many times. The rearrangement links TRBV11-1 to TRBJ2-7; possibly TRBD2 for D (6 bases). The CDR3 sequence is 16 residues long. V was trimmed by 5 bases and J by 0 bases, leaving 17 bases between them. Germline V gives CDR1 SGHAT, CDR2 FQDESV (reference sequence). CDR3 nucleotide sequence: TGTGCCAGCAGCCCGAGACTAGACAGTAGCTCCTACGAGCAGTACTTC. Protein product: CASSPRLDSSSYEQYF.

The sample holds many counts of this clonotype. This rearrangement joins TRBV7-8 to TRBJ2-5; possible D gene TRBD2, 6 bases. This CDR3 has 15 amino acids. Germline V CDR1 and CDR2: SGHVS, FQNEAQ. Trimming cost V 7 bases and J 1 base, with 16 bases left between them. As DNA, the CDR3 is TGTGCCAGCACCCGGCGCGGGACGGTCCAAGAGACCCAGTACTTC. Translation: CASTRRGTVQETQYF.

To note about this clonotype: This may stem from a read error, because a much larger clone lies one nucleotide away. The chain uses TRBV11-2 and TRBJ2-1, with D perhaps TRBD1 (5 bases). CDR3 length: 11 residues. Germline V gene sequence: CDR1 SGHAT, CDR2 FQNNGV. Here the CDR3 reads CTSSFGAGQFF. CDR3 DNA: TGTACCAGCAGCTTTGGGGCCGGGCAGTTCTTC. Using reference TRBV11-2 and TRBJ2-1 for the parts outside the CDR3, the full variable domain is EAGVAQSPRYKIIEKRQSVAFWCNPISGHATLYWYQQILGQGPKLLIQFQNNGVVDDSQLPKDRFSAERLKGVDSTLKIQPAKLEDSAVYLCTSSFGAGQFFGPGTRLTVL.